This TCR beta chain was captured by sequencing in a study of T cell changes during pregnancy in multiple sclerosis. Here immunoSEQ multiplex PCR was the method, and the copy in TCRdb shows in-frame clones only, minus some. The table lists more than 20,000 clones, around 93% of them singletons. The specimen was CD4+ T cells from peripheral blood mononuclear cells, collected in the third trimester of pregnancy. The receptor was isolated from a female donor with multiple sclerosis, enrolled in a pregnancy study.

CDR3 loop: CASSYSRDRGPRGYTF. The CDR3 DNA reads as TGTGCCAGCAGTTACTCCCGGGACAGGGGTCCGCGGGGCTACACCTTC. The V gene is TRBV6-7, the J gene TRBJ1-2, with TRBD1 matching over 10 bases. TRBV6-7 is an open reading frame whose function is uncertain. There are 16 residues in the CDR3. V lost 0 bases to trimming and J lost 8 bases; unmatched junction nucleotides: 9.